One TCR beta chain is described in this entry. No antigen is known for it. The germline CDR1 and CDR2 sequences are DFQATT and SNEGSKA (reference sequence). The CDR3 spans 13 residues. This sample is drawn from a study of T cells expressing NK-cell markers. Study-wide background: Source material for TCR beta repertoires consisted of sorted CD3+CD56+NKG2C+, CD3+CD56+NKG2C- and CD3+CD56-NKG2C+ T cells.

Researchers built TCR beta cDNA using 5'RACE template switching with UMIs. Following a re-call of the 5' RACE reads, TCRdb has one entry per CDR3 protein and lacks DNA. The sample has about 440,000 distinct CDR3 sequences. General study results and limits: The study found these clonotypes also leading the CD3+CD56-NKG2C+ fraction in a few donors. Dominant NKG2C+ clonotype frequencies of roughly 1.0-8% of CD8+ T cells were measured in several donors.

Specimen: blood T cells: a sorted CD56 or NKG2C T cell subset, CD4+ or CD8+ T cells, or bulk PBMC T cells (not recorded which). The receptor was isolated from a woman between 18 and 70 years old in good health. The V and J genes are TRBV20-1 and TRBJ1-1; as DNA is missing, the TRBD1 call by TCRdb cannot be tested. CDR3: CSASFRVNTEAFF.